Included here is one T cell receptor beta chain sequence, with context. TCRdb keeps only in-frame clones here, not all; method: immunoSEQ multiplex PCR. The table shows fewer than 350,000 clones, with over 75% occurring only once. This specimen belongs to a study of cytomegalovirus exposure and HLA in healthy donors. The CDR3 runs 17 residues. Trimming at V came to 1 base and at J to 7 bases, leaving 13 bases not matched to a gene. Germline V lookup: CDR1 LGHNT, CDR2 FRNRAP. Sequenced sample: PBMCs. The chain is built from TRBV12-5 and TRBJ1-5, with 7 bases fitting TRBD1. The receptor was isolated from a woman aged 18-35 years in good health and CMV-seronegative. The CDR3 loop is CASGLDPGDSLRQPQHF. As DNA, the CDR3 is TGTGCTAGTGGTTTGGACCCCGGGGACAGCCTCCGACAGCCCCAGCATTTT.